The 4 T cell receptor beta chains listed next were all sequenced from one sample in a study of beta chain features in type 1 diabetes. Notes on the study in general: There was a moderate but significant shortening of TCRB CDR3s in all four CD4+ subsets of Type 1 diabetes patients.

Antigens for these TCRs are unknown. The isolated RNA, all of it, was reverse transcribed, so expressed TCRB transcripts were what got sequenced. Repertoires were generated with immunoSEQ multiplex PCR, while TCRdb's copy carries only in-frame clones and drops some. The sample consists of 250,000 to 350,000 clones, 15% of them appearing once. The sequencing sample was made of naive CD4+ T cells from blood. The receptors stem from a man between 18 and 35 years old with type 1 diabetes.

The chain recombines TRBV11-2 with TRBJ2-7; D gene uncertain. The CDR3 is made up of 15 amino acids. Trimming removed 1 base from V and 1 base from J, with 11 bases in between. From germline, CDR1 is SGHAT and CDR2 FQNNGV. The CDR3 region is CASSLAPARSYEQYF. For the CDR3, the DNA is TGTGCCAGCAGCTTAGCTCCGGCCAGGTCCTACGAGCAGTACTTC.

Written as DNA, the CDR3 is TGCAGCGTGGGGATGAGACAGGTCTATGGCTACACCTTC. Amino acid sequence: CSVGMRQVYGYTF. This chain connects TRBV29-1 to TRBJ1-2; D is perhaps TRBD1 (6 bases). Trimming shortened V by 6 bases and J by 4 bases, and 15 bases separated the two germline ends. Germline values: CDR1 SQVTM, CDR2 ANQGSEA. CDR3 length: 13 residues.

This clone has just a few counts. The junction does not match germline at one end; this may be a read error. The chain has TRBV9 and TRBJ2-7; D possibly corresponds to TRBD1 (6 bases). Looked up from germline, CDR1 is SGDLS and CDR2 is YYNGEE. The CDR3 loop spans 15 amino acids. The CDR3 loop reads CASSARGTYSHEQYF. The CDR3 nucleotides are TGTGCCAGCAGCGCTAGAGGGACATACTCCCACGAGCAGTACTTC.

This clone has only a few counts. The rearrangement uses TRBV29-1 and TRBJ1-1; D is unclear. The CDR3 has 14 residues. Trimming pared 2 bases from V and 0 bases from J, leaving 10 bases between. Germline-derived CDR1 and CDR2 are SQVTM and ANQGSEA. The CDR3 region has the DNA TGCAGCGTTGAACTGCTAGACTTGAACACTGAAGCTTTCTTT. Translated: CSVELLDLNTEAFF.